This T cell receptor (beta chain) was identified during a study of T cell repertoires in cytomegalovirus infection. Across the study: Through public TCR beta signatures, both CMV infection and matching HLA type were indicated. Study-wide findings and caveats: Identification of carriers of CMV plus the relevant HLA was achieved through cumulative public TCR beta family frequency. Across the ex vivo response, the dominant clonotypes were HLA-C-restricted CMV-specific TCR beta clonotypes.

The CDR3 sequence is 12 residues long. Germline V gene data show CDR1 as SGHTA and CDR2 as FQGNSA. Deletions cut 5 bases from V and 14 bases from J, with 18 bases between. TCRdb redid the calling of the reads with MiXCR, one entry per CDR3 protein. The table lists approximately 750,000 distinct CDR3 sequences, about a third of them singletons. Remarks on this clonotype: Its antigen is undetermined.

The sample consisted of PBMCs. The sequence derives from a human donor in good health (CMV status not recorded). Some clones in this sample may be carry-over from other donors' samples. This rearrangement joins TRBV7-2 to TRBJ1-2; tentative D call: TRBD1 (5 bases). CDR3 region: CASSPEARATTF. The CDR3 DNA reads as TGTGCCAGCAGCCCCGAAGCCAGGGCCACAACCTTC.